The 32 T cell receptor beta chains below come from one sample, sequenced in a study of blood T cells in healthy people across ages. Next came a second PCR, run for about 6 to 11 cycles, which used a sample-barcoded 5' primer along with a J-beta primer mix. TCRdb ran MiXCR on the 5' RACE reads and lists one entry per CDR3 protein. The top ten clones hold 15% to 20% of a sample with about 800,000 distinct CDR3 sequences, 35% to 60% of them seen once. The specimen was blood. The receptors derive from a man older than 75 in good health.

The chain joins TRBV27 to TRBJ2-3, with TRBD1 as a possible D gene (5 bases). CDR1 MNHEY and CDR2 SMNVEV come from the germline V gene (reference sequence). This CDR3 spans 14 amino acids. The ends were cut back, 4 bases at V and 2 bases at J, with 10 bases in the middle. CDR3 in amino acids: CASSYRSDTDTQYF. The CDR3 DNA is TGTGCCAGCAGTTACAGGTCAGACACAGATACGCAGTATTTT.

The chain has TRBV10-3 and TRBJ2-5; TRBD2 agrees at 10 bases. The J call may be mistaken, given a closer DNA end match to TRBJ2-7. CDR1 ENHRY and CDR2 SYGVKD come from the germline V gene. The CDR3 contains 14 residues. CDR3 in amino acids: CAISVKREGDEQYF. The DNA of the CDR3 is TGTGCCATCAGTGTGAAGCGGGAGGGGGACGAGCAGTACTTC.

The genes are TRBV29-1 and TRBJ1-2; TRBD1 might be the D (6 bases). Germline-derived CDR1 and CDR2 are SQVTM and ANQGSEA. The V end lost 7 bases, the J end lost 4 bases, and 19 bases lay between the germline ends. This CDR3 contains 14 residues. The chain's CDR3 is CSAGSTGWPYGYTF. The CDR3 DNA sequence: TGCAGCGCCGGATCGACAGGTTGGCCCTATGGCTACACCTTC.

The V and J genes are TRBV18 and TRBJ1-4; 9 positions agree with TRBD1. V was pared by 1 base and J by 6 bases, with 3 bases of the junction left unmatched. The CDR3 runs to 15 residues. The germline V gene encodes CDR1 KGHSH and CDR2 LQKENI. Here the CDR3 DNA reads TGTGCCAGCTCACCACGTTGGACAGGGGATGAAAAACTGTTTTTT. Translating it yields CASSPRWTGDEKLFF.

This clonotype was counted many times. The V call is TRBV7-2, the J call TRBJ2-3; possibly TRBD2 for D (5 bases). Germline V gene data show CDR1 as SGHTA and CDR2 as FQGNSA. Trimming took off 4 bases at V and 3 bases at J, with 11 bases between the two ends. The length of the CDR3 is 14 residues. This chain's CDR3 is CASSYNRGTDTQYF. The CDR3 bases are TGTGCCAGCAGCTATAATCGCGGGACAGATACGCAGTATTTT.

This clonotype showed up many times. The chain joins TRBV7-2 to TRBJ2-7; the match to TRBD2 covers 9 bases. Germline trimming cut 5 bases from V and 3 bases from J; bases unmatched to any gene: 17. There are 18 residues in the CDR3. The germline CDR1 and CDR2 sequences are SGHTA and FQGNSA. The CDR3 DNA is TGTGCCAGCAGCCCGCTTTATGCGGGAGGGCCAAATCTCTACGAGCAGTACTTC. Translation: CASSPLYAGGPNLYEQYF.

V is TRBV12-3 or TRBV12-4 and J is TRBJ1-1, with 9 bases matching TRBD1. The CDR3 runs to 12 residues. After removal of 8 bases from V and 10 bases from J, the junction contained 8 bases not matched to a gene. CDR3 loop: CASGQTGGGAFF. CDR3 coding DNA: TGTGCCAGCGGACAGACAGGGGGGGGAGCTTTCTTT.

In the case of this clonotype: A much larger clonotype is one base distant, so this may be a read error. The CDR3 reads CSPGTSGNTDTQYF. The CDR3 DNA sequence: TGCAGTCCGGGGACTAGCGGAAACACAGATACGCAGTATTTT. The chain uses TRBV20-1 and TRBJ2-3; 11 bases map to TRBD2. The CDR3 is 14 residues long. Trimming at V came to 8 bases and at J to 2 bases, leaving 6 bases not matched to a gene. Germline V gene lookup returns CDR1 DFQATT and CDR2 SNEGSKA (reference sequence).

This sequence joins TRBV5-1 and TRBJ2-3; 8 nucleotides agree with TRBD2. The length of the CDR3 is 15 residues. The ends lost 4 bases at V and 0 bases at J; junction bases unmatched: 4. Germline V CDR1 and CDR2: SGHRS, YFSETQ. The CDR3 nucleotides are TGCGCCAGCAGCACTAGCGGACAGAGCACAGATACGCAGTATTTT. Its protein product is CASSTSGQSTDTQYF.

The V and J genes are TRBV30 and TRBJ1-1; D is undetermined. CDR3 length: 12 residues. V was pared by 5 bases and J by 6 bases, with 13 bases between. CDR1 and CDR2 (germline): GTSNPN, SVGIG (reference sequence). The CDR3 spells CAWGSGIAEAFF. The CDR3 DNA reads as TGTGCCTGGGGGAGTGGGATCGCTGAAGCTTTCTTT.

This chain connects TRBV18 to TRBJ1-3; TRBD1 is a possible D gene (6 bases). The CDR3 is 16 amino acids. Germline V CDR1 and CDR2: KGHSH, LQKENI. Trimming took off 4 bases at V and 0 bases at J, with 13 bases between the two ends. In nucleotides, the CDR3 is TGTGCCAGCTCACACGGACCAGGGGTCTCTGGAAACACCATATATTTT. As protein: CASSHGPGVSGNTIYF.

There are a few counts of this clonotype. The chain combines TRBV5-5 with TRBJ2-7; the match to TRBD1 covers 9 bases. The germline gives CDR1 SGHKS, CDR2 YYEKEE (reference sequence). V lost 3 bases and J lost 1; bases outside the gene matches: 17. The CDR3 covers 19 residues. As DNA, the CDR3 is TGTGCCAGCAGCTCCCCCGGGACAGGGACGGGGGAGAGATCCTACGAGCAGTACTTC. Its translation: CASSSPGTGTGERSYEQYF.

This chain uses TRBV20-1 with TRBJ2-7; TRBD1 agrees at 9 bases. Germline V lookup: CDR1 DFQATT, CDR2 SNEGSKA (reference sequence). This CDR3 comprises 12 residues. The CDR3 DNA is TGCAGCCCGGGACAGGGATCCTACGAGCAGTACTTC. It specifies CSPGQGSYEQYF.

CDR3 bases: TGCAGCGTTGAAGGCGCAGGGAGAGTGAACACTGAAGCTTTCTTT. Residues: CSVEGAGRVNTEAFF. The genes are TRBV29-1 and TRBJ1-1, with a possible D match to TRBD1 (5 bases). V was shortened by 1 base and J by 0 bases, with 12 bases between the two germline ends. The CDR3 sequence is 15 residues long. The germline CDR1 and CDR2 sequences are SQVTM and ANQGSEA.

This clonotype has ten or more counts. The J gene is TRBJ2-5, the V gene TRBV7-2; D not certain. Germline values: CDR1 SGHTA, CDR2 FQGNSA. Trimming took 1 base from V and 5 from J, leaving 14 bases between them. The CDR3 length is 15 residues. In DNA form, the CDR3 reads TGTGCCAGCAGCTTAGAGAGTAGTAGGCTCGAGACCCAGTACTTC. Its translation is CASSLESSRLETQYF.

This clonotype showed up just a few times. The genes are TRBV25-1 and TRBJ2-4; the D gene is possibly TRBD1 (6 bases). This CDR3 is 16 amino acids long. V dropped 4 bases and J dropped 3 bases, with 16 bases sitting between them. Germline V gene sequence: CDR1 MGHDK, CDR2 SYGVNS. In nucleotides, the CDR3 is TGTGCCAGCAGTGTTTTGGGGACACTGGGCAAAAACATTCAGTACTTC. Translating it yields CASSVLGTLGKNIQYF.

The chain is built from TRBV20-1 and TRBJ2-5; D not certain. Germline CDR1 and CDR2: DFQATT and SNEGSKA (reference sequence). This CDR3 region has 14 residues. Between the trimmed V and J ends, which lost 5 bases and 5 bases, there was a span of 18 bases. The CDR3 spells CSAFPRLGVETQYF. DNA of the CDR3: TGCAGTGCTTTTCCCAGACTTGGAGTGGAGACCCAGTACTTC.

This clonotype has more than one count but fewer than ten. Here the CDR3 DNA reads TGTGCCAGCAGCCCCGGTAGGGTCAGCCACGAGCAGTACTTC. Its translation: CASSPGRVSHEQYF. This chain uses TRBV28 with TRBJ2-7; D is unclear. This CDR3 has 14 amino acids. V lost 6 bases and J lost 5, with 17 bases in between. The germline V gene encodes CDR1 MDHEN and CDR2 SYDVKM. Full variable domain (rest looked up from reference TRBV28 and TRBJ2-7): DVKVTQSSRYLVKRTGEKVFLECVQDMDHENMFWYRQDPGLGLRLIYFSYDVKMKEKGDIPEGYSVSREKKERFSLILESASTNQTSMYLCASSPGRVSHEQYFGPGTRLTVT.

This clonotype came up a few times. The rearrangement links TRBV7-2 to TRBJ2-1, with 8 bases aligning to TRBD2. Trimming took 0 bases from V and 6 from J; bases not matched to a gene: 4. This CDR3 region has 15 residues. CDR1 and CDR2 from the germline V gene are SGHTA and FQGNSA. The CDR3 bases are TGTGCCAGCAGCTTAGCCAGCGGGGGCGGCAATGAGCAGTTCTTC. As protein: CASSLASGGGNEQFF.

V is TRBV28 and J is TRBJ2-4, with unresolved D. The CDR3 consists of 12 residues. The V and J ends lost 6 bases and 3 bases respectively, with 6 bases between them. The germline gives CDR1 MDHEN, CDR2 SYDVKM. The CDR3 reads CASRDNKNIQYF. The CDR3 coding sequence is TGTGCCAGCAGAGATAACAAAAACATTCAGTACTTC.

The chain joins TRBV7-2 to TRBJ2-4; the D gene could be TRBD1 or TRBD2 (5 bases each). The J call may be in error: the DNA end matches TRBJ2-5 better. The CDR3 length is 18 residues. Germline CDR1 and CDR2: SGHTA and FQGNSA. The CDR3 DNA follows: TGTGCCAGCAGCTCAAGGGACGTAACACCAGGAATCGGGGAGACCCAGTACTTC. Translated, it gives CASSSRDVTPGIGETQYF.

This chain connects TRBV7-6 to TRBJ1-3; D is unresolved. Germline V lookup: CDR1 SGHVS, CDR2 FNYEAQ. The CDR3 is 16 amino acids. The V gene lost 3 bases and the J gene lost 0 bases, with 12 bases spanning the gap. The CDR3 reads CASSLTAAASGNTIYF. In DNA form, the CDR3 reads TGTGCCAGCAGCTTGACGGCGGCGGCCTCTGGAAACACCATATATTTT.

The chain couples TRBV5-1 to TRBJ2-5; 7 bases align to TRBD1. The CDR3 extends over 16 amino acids. Looked up from germline, CDR1 is SGHRS and CDR2 is YFSETQ. V was clipped by 1 base and J by 11 bases; unmatched bases: 17. CDR3 protein: CASSLRAAGGENEQYF. DNA of the CDR3: TGCGCCAGCAGCTTGAGGGCGGCAGGGGGTGAGAATGAGCAGTACTTC. Together with reference TRBV5-1 and TRBJ2-5, the CDR3 gives the full variable domain: KAGVTQTPRYLIKTRGQQVTLSCSPISGHRSVSWYQQTPGQGLQFLFEYFSETQRNKGNFPGRFSGRQFSNSRSEMNVSTLELGDSALYLCASSLRAAGGENEQYFGPGTRLLVL.

This clonotype was seen ten or more times. The chain carries TRBV19 and TRBJ2-4, with D perhaps TRBD1 (6 bases). The CDR3 extends over 15 amino acids. Trimming pared 5 bases from V and 6 bases from J, leaving 17 bases between. From germline, CDR1 is LNHDA and CDR2 SQIVND (reference sequence). The CDR3, as DNA: TGTGCCAGTAGTCCCCAGGGGACGGAAACAAACATTCAGTACTTC. Its translation is CASSPQGTETNIQYF.

To note about this clonotype: Compared with germline, one end of the junction differs, possibly owing to a read error. This chain connects TRBV12-3 or TRBV12-4 to TRBJ1-2; D remains unclear. The CDR3 runs to 18 residues. CDR3 in amino acids: CAGSLVLGRSLNNYGYTF. CDR3 coding DNA: TGTGCCGGCAGTTTAGTGTTGGGCCGCAGCCTTAATAACTATGGCTACACCTTC.

The table lists this clonotype with a count of one. The chain uses TRBV5-1 and TRBJ1-2; 8 bases map to TRBD1. The ends lost 5 bases at V and 3 bases at J; junction bases unmatched: 6. Germline V gene data show CDR1 as SGHRS and CDR2 as YFSETQ. The CDR3 covers 14 residues. Written as DNA, the CDR3 is TGCGCCAGCAGAACCGGGACAGGATACTATGGCTACACCTTC. Amino acid sequence: CASRTGTGYYGYTF. The full variable domain, its missing parts supplied by reference TRBV5-1 and TRBJ1-2, is KAGVTQTPRYLIKTRGQQVTLSCSPISGHRSVSWYQQTPGQGLQFLFEYFSETQRNKGNFPGRFSGRQFSNSRSEMNVSTLELGDSALYLCASRTGTGYYGYTFGSGTRLTVV.

This clonotype was seen many times. CDR3: CSVEDQGAVYGYTF. CDR3 bases: TGCAGCGTTGAAGATCAGGGGGCGGTATATGGCTACACCTTC. This sequence joins TRBV29-1 and TRBJ1-2; 8 bases are shared with TRBD1. The CDR3 loop spans 14 amino acids. Germline lookup yields CDR1 SQVTM and CDR2 ANQGSEA. V shed 0 bases and J 5 bases; nucleotides not matched to a gene: 5.

The CDR3 is CASSVTGSSSPLHF. DNA of the CDR3: TGTGCCAGCAGTGTGACAGGGTCGAGTTCACCCCTCCACTTT. The genes are TRBV12-3 or TRBV12-4 and TRBJ1-6, with 7 bases lining up with TRBD1. Trimming removed 5 bases from V and 9 bases from J; junction bases left unmatched: 7. The CDR3 runs to 14 residues.

This clonotype was observed a handful of times. The chain has TRBV20-1 and TRBJ2-7, with TRBD2 identical over 11 bases. The CDR3 has 15 residues. CDR1 is DFQATT and CDR2 is SNEGSKA in the germline V gene (reference sequence). After removal of 0 bases from V and 5 bases from J, the junction contained 6 bases not matched to a gene. The CDR3 DNA reads as TGCAGTGCTAGAGACCCGGCTAGCGGGAGGAACGAGCAGTACTTC. The encoded protein is CSARDPASGRNEQYF.

This clonotype was found a few times. The rearrangement joins TRBV28 to TRBJ2-4, with 8 bases aligning to TRBD1. The CDR3 has 18 residues. With 1 base clipped from V and 1 base from J, the junction kept 9 bases outside the gene matches. In germline, CDR1 is MDHEN, CDR2 SYDVKM. This CDR3 reads CASSLSGTGGVAKNIQYF. The CDR3 coding sequence is TGTGCCAGCAGTTTATCAGGGACAGGAGGAGTCGCCAAAAACATTCAGTACTTC.

The sample holds a few counts of this clonotype. A read error may be the cause here, since a much bigger clone is one base away. The chain couples TRBV20-1 to TRBJ2-1; 10 bases line up with TRBD1. The J call may be faulty, since TRBJ2-7 better matches the DNA end. Germline-derived CDR1 and CDR2 are DFQATT and SNEGSKA (reference sequence). The CDR3 is 14 amino acids. Written as DNA, the CDR3 is TGCAGTGCTTATAGACAGGGGGCGTACAATGAGCAGTACTTC. Its translation is CSAYRQGAYNEQYF.

The V gene is TRBV4-2, the J gene TRBJ2-1; a possible D gene is TRBD2 (6 bases). This CDR3 region has 16 residues. Trimming took off 4 bases at V and 3 bases at J, with 16 bases between the two ends. Germline lookup yields CDR1 LGHNA and CDR2 YNFKEQ. The CDR3 region has the DNA TGTGCCAGCAGCCCACTCGGAGGGCGGGTCTACAATGAGCAGTTCTTC. As protein: CASSPLGGRVYNEQFF.